Sequencing of this T cell receptor (beta chain) was carried out in a study of T cell responses to AZD1222 COVID-19 vaccine. General study results and limits: Vaccination with two AZD1222 doses was followed by a rise in Spike-specific TCR breadth and depth. Donors, mostly white British, included more females; clonal diversity was possibly underestimated. The study sampled repertoires only after the peak T cell response. Spike regions recognized by vaccine-associated CD4 TCRs spanned the protein, led by 160-218 and 743-854.

The germline gives CDR1 SQVTM, CDR2 ANQGSEA. J gave up 5 bases and V 0 bases, and 5 bases lay outside the gene matches. The CDR3 runs 15 residues. Generated by immunoSEQ multiplex PCR, the TCRdb table keeps only in-frame clones and is missing some. The sample yields roughly 100,000 clones, about 90% seen once. Details on this clone: The antigen remains undetermined.

Specimen: peripheral blood, collected on day 0 of AZD1222 vaccination. The clonotype originates from an adult in good health. V usage is TRBV29-1 and J usage is TRBJ2-1; TRBD2 matches at 9 bases. The CDR3 protein is CSVEESSGTNNEQFF. The DNA for the CDR3 is TGCAGCGTTGAAGAGTCTAGCGGGACCAACAATGAGCAGTTCTTC.